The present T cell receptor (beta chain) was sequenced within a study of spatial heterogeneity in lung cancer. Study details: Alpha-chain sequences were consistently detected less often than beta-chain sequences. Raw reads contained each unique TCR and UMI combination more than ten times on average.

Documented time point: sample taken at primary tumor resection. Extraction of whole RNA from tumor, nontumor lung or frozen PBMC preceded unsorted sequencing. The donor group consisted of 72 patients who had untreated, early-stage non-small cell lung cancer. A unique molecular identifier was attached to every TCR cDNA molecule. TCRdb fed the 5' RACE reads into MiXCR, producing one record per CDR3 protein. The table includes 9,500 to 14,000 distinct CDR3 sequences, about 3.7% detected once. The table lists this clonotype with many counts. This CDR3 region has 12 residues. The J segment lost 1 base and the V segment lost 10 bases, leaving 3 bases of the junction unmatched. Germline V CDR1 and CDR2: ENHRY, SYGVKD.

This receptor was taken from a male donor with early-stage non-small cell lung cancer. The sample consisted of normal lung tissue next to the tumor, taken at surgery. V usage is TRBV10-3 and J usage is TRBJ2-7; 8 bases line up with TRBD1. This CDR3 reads CATRTGSYEQYF. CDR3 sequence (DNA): TGTGCCACCCGGACAGGGTCCTACGAGCAGTACTTC.